The source of this T cell receptor (beta chain) is a study of B cell selection in AIRE deficiency. TCRdb's table, derived via immunoSEQ multiplex PCR, lists solely in-frame clones and lacks some. This sample has some 21,000 clones, with 94% found just once. With respect to this clone: What it binds is unknown.

The regulatory T cell sort gate was CD4+CD25hiCD127low/negative. CDR1 and CDR2 from the germline V gene are SGHRS and YFSETQ. The CDR3 is made up of 16 amino acids. V was trimmed by 4 bases and J by 8 bases, leaving 22 bases between them. Study-level findings and limits: CDR3s were shorter in shared Treg sequences, reflecting few non-templated nucleotide insertions. Only about a tenth of 3,500 to 4,500 shared Treg sequences were patient-specific; 30% to 35% healthy-specific.

This sequence originates from a human donor with AIRE deficiency. The chain joins TRBV5-1 to TRBJ2-1, with a possible D match to TRBD1 (6 bases). Sequencing was done on a sample of Tregs sorted from PBMCs. For the CDR3, the DNA is TGCGCCAGCAGCGGAATGGCGGCCGGGGCAGGGGATGAGCAGTTCTTC. Translated: CASSGMAAGAGDEQFF.